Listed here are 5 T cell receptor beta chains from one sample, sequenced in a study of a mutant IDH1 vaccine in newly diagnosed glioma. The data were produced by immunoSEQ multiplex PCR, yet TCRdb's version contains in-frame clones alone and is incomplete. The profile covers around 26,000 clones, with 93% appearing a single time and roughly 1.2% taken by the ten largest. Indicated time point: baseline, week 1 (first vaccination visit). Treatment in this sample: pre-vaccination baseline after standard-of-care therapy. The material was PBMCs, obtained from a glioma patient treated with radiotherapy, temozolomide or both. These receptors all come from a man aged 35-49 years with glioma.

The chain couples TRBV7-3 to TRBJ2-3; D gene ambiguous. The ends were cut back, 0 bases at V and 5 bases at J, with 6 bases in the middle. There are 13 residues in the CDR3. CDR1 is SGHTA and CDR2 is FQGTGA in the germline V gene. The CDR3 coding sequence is TGTGCCAGCAGCTTAACTCGAGGAGATACGCAGTATTTT. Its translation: CASSLTRGDTQYF.

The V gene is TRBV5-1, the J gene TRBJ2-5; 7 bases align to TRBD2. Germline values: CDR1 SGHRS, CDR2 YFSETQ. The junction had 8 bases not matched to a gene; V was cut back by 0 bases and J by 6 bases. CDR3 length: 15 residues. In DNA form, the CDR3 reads TGCGCCAGCAGCTTGGCGGGGGGATCGGGTAAGACCCAGTACTTC. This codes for CASSLAGGSGKTQYF.

The CDR3 sequence is CASSERAGGGDTQYF. In DNA, the CDR3 is TGTGCCAGCAGTGAAAGGGCGGGAGGGGGAGATACGCAGTATTTT. The chain joins TRBV6-1 to TRBJ2-3; 9 nucleotides match TRBD2. The CDR3 has 15 residues. In germline, CDR1 is MNHNS, CDR2 SASEGT. V trimming: 2 bases; J trimming: 5 bases; junction bases outside the gene matches: 5.

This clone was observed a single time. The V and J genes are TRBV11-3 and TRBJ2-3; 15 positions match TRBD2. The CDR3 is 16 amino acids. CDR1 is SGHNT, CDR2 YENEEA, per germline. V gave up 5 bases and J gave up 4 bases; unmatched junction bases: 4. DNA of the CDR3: TGTGCCAGCAGCAGGGGGACTAGCGGGAGGCCAGATACGCAGTATTTT. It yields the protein CASSRGTSGRPDTQYF. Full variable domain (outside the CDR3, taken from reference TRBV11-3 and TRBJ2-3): EAGVVQSPRYKIIEKKQPVAFWCNPISGHNTLYWYLQNLGQGPELLIRYENEEAVDDSQLPKDRFSAERLKGVDSTLKIQPAELGDSAVYLCASSRGTSGRPDTQYFGPGTRLTVL.

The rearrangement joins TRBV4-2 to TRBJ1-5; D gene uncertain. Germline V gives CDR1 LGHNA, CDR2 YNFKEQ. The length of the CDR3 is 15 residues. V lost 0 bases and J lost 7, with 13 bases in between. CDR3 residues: CASSQDKLSNQPQHF. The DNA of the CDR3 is TGTGCCAGCAGCCAAGATAAGTTGAGTAACCAGCCCCAGCATTTT.